Each of the 2 T cell receptor beta chains below was sequenced from the same sample in a study of cytomegalovirus exposure and HLA in healthy donors. The primer mix had 60 Vbeta and 13 Jbeta primers. Sequencing used immunoSEQ multiplex PCR; TCRdb keeps in-frame clones, though not all of them. The top ten hold about 4% of the sample, which has 30,000 to 45,000 clones, 84% seen once. The source material was PBMCs. Source of these receptors: a woman under 30 in good health and CMV-seronegative.

This chain joins TRBV5-4 and TRBJ2-7; 9 bases map to TRBD2. CDR1 is SGHNT and CDR2 is YYREEE in the germline V gene (reference sequence). Unmatched junction bases numbered 1, after V lost 0 bases and J lost 0 bases. The CDR3 runs to 15 residues. The CDR3 loop is CASSLGSGSSYEQYF. For the CDR3, the DNA is TGTGCCAGCAGCTTGGGTAGCGGGAGCTCCTACGAGCAGTACTTC.

This clone has just a few counts. The junction departs from germline at one end; a sequencing error may be responsible. The chain couples TRBV25-1 to TRBJ1-5; the D gene is possibly TRBD1 (6 bases). Germline V gives CDR1 MGHDK, CDR2 SYGVNS. The CDR3 extends over 13 amino acids. CDR3 in amino acids: CASAGGGGQPQNF. Written as DNA, the CDR3 is TGTGCCAGTGCGGGAGGAGGGGGTCAGCCCCAGAATTTT. Full variable domain (outside the CDR3, taken from reference TRBV25-1 and TRBJ1-5): EADIYQTPRYLVIGTGKKITLECSQTMGHDKMYWYQQDPGMELHLIHYSYGVNSTEKGDLSSESTVSRIRTEHFPLTLESARPSHTSQYLCASAGGGGQPQNFGDGTRLSIL.